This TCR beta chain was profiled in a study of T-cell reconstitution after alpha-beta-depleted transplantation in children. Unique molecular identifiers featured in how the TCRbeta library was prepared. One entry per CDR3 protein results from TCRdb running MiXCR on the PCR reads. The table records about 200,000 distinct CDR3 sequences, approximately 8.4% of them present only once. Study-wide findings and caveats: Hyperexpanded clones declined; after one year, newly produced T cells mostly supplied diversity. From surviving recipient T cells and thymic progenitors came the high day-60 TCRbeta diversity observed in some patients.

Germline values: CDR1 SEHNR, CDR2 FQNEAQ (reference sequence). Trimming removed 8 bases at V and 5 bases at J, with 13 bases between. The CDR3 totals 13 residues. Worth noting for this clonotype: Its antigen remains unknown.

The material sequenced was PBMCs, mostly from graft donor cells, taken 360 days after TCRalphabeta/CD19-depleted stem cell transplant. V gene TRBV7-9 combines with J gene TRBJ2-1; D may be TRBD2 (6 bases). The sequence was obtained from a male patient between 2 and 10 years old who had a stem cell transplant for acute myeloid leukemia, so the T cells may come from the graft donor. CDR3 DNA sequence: TGTGCCAGCTGGAGGGGTGTTGACAATGAGCAGTTCTTC. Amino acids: CASWRGVDNEQFF.